This TCR beta chain was obtained from a study of blood T cell repertoires in COVID-19. Overall study: Material from acute and convalescent COVID-19 was sourced from the United States, Italy and Spain. PBMCs, B-cell-depleted T cells, or T cells provided the cDNA or gDNA that made up the material.

CDR1 and CDR2 from the germline V gene are MNHEY and SVGAGI. The V end was cut by 0 bases, the J end by 8 bases, with 13 bases between. There are 14 residues in the CDR3. Methods used by the authors: Amplification from reference gene primers served as the basis for estimated nucleated cell counts. This table comes from immunoSEQ multiplex PCR, and its TCRdb copy is limited to in-frame clones, with some not included. The V and J calls and clone size come from that table; D and trimming were worked out from the DNA. Of 25,000 to 35,000 clones in the sample, more than 60% were seen once. The V call is TRBV6-5, the J call TRBJ1-1; D is undetermined. This TCR was sampled from a woman in her 70s with active or convalescent COVID-19. Sequenced sample: peripheral blood. The CDR3 loop reads CASSYSRAAPEAFF. CDR3 DNA sequence: TGTGCCAGCAGTTACTCGAGGGCGGCACCCGAAGCTTTCTTT.